The source of this T cell receptor (beta chain) is a study of response to subunit inactivated influenza vaccine. Study-level points and caveats: Only a handful of new T cells, the authors suggested, are recruited with each seasonal influenza vaccination.

The CDR3 has 13 amino acids. The germline V and J ends were trimmed by 4 bases and 1 base, with 7 bases remaining between them. From germline, CDR1 is MDHEN and CDR2 SYDVKM. This clonotype was counted a few times. Antigen specificity is unknown. TCRdb called the RT-PCR reads again in MiXCR, with one record for every CDR3 protein. This table holds roughly 630,000 distinct CDR3 sequences, 11% to 15% found once. This clonotype was obtained from a man aged 45-65 years who received an inactivated influenza vaccine. The input for sequencing was PBMCs from blood, taken about 14 days before vaccination. The V and J genes are TRBV28 and TRBJ1-2; D is unresolved. The DNA of the CDR3 is TGTGCCAGCAGTTGGGGTAGTAACTATGGCTACACCTTC. Protein sequence: CASSWGSNYGYTF.